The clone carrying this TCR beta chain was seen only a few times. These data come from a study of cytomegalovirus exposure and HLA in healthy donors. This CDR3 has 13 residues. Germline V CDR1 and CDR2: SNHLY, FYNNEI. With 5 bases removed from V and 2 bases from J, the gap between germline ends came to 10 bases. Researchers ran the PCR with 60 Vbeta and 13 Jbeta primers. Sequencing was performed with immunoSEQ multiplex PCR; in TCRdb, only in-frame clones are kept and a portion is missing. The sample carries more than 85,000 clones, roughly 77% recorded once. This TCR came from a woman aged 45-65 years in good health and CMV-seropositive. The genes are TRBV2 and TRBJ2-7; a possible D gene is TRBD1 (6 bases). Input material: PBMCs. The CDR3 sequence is CASSLRQAYEQYF. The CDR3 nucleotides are TGTGCCAGCAGTCTTAGACAGGCCTACGAGCAGTACTTC.